The 9 T cell receptor beta chains presented below share a single source sample, sequenced in a study of blood T cell repertoires in COVID-19. Generated by immunoSEQ multiplex PCR, the TCRdb table keeps only in-frame clones and is missing some. The top ten hold approximately 2.2% of the sample, which has just over 300,000 clones, around 87% seen once. Sample: peripheral blood. The receptors derive from a young man with active or convalescent COVID-19.

V usage is TRBV27 and J usage is TRBJ2-3, with TRBD2 as a possible D gene (5 bases). This CDR3 contains 14 residues. The V gene lost 1 base and the J gene lost 2 bases, with 7 bases spanning the gap. Germline-derived CDR1 and CDR2 are MNHEY and SMNVEV (reference sequence). The CDR3 nucleotides are TGTGCCAGCAGTTTATTCCTAGCCACAGATACGCAGTATTTT. It is translated as CASSLFLATDTQYF.

The chain uses TRBV10-3 and TRBJ1-2, with TRBD1 matching 7 bases. V lost 1 base, J lost 4 bases, and 3 bases stayed unmatched. The germline V gene encodes CDR1 ENHRY and CDR2 SYGVKD. The length of the CDR3 is 14 residues. CDR3 sequence reads: CAISELQGSYGYTF. The CDR3 DNA sequence: TGTGCCATCAGTGAGTTACAGGGGTCCTATGGCTACACCTTC.

CDR3 DNA sequence: TGTGCCAGCAGCGTCGGGACTAGTGTTTCCAATGAGCAGTTCTTC. Protein product: CASSVGTSVSNEQFF. The chain carries TRBV9 and TRBJ2-1; 8 bases match TRBD2. The CDR3 covers 15 residues. Trimming at V came to 2 bases and at J to 6 bases, leaving 7 bases not matched to a gene. CDR1 and CDR2 (germline): SGDLS, YYNGEE.

The J gene is TRBJ1-2, the V gene TRBV4-1, with TRBD1 matching 7 bases. The length of the CDR3 is 14 residues. J lost 8 bases, V lost 5 bases, and 11 bases had no gene match. From germline, CDR1 is MGHRA and CDR2 YSYEKL. The CDR3 is CASSTTWGQPGYTF. In nucleotides, the CDR3 is TGCGCCAGCAGCACGACATGGGGACAGCCGGGCTACACCTTC.

The rearrangement uses TRBV10-3 and TRBJ1-5; D call uncertain. The length of the CDR3 is 13 residues. Trimming left V 0 bases short and J 4 bases short, with 4 bases between. CDR1 is ENHRY, CDR2 SYGVKD, per germline. CDR3 bases: TGTGCCATCAGTGAGTCTCCGAATCAGCCCCAGCATTTT. It specifies CAISESPNQPQHF.

The V gene is TRBV7-9, the J gene TRBJ1-6; D call uncertain. CDR1 is SEHNR, CDR2 FQNEAQ, per germline (reference sequence). The germline V and J ends were trimmed by 5 bases and 10 bases, with 12 bases remaining between them. This CDR3 has 13 residues. The CDR3 here is CASSPGIGSPLHF. The CDR3 DNA reads as TGTGCCAGCAGCCCCGGGATTGGGTCACCCCTCCACTTT.

This chain links TRBV7-8 with TRBJ2-1; 13 positions match TRBD2. The V and J ends lost 3 bases and 10 bases, in that order; junction bases with no gene match: 9. The CDR3 extends over 16 amino acids. CDR1 and CDR2 (germline): SGHVS, FQNEAQ. The CDR3 protein is CASSFLIGLAGEEQFF. For the CDR3, the DNA is TGTGCCAGCAGCTTTCTTATCGGACTAGCGGGGGAGGAGCAGTTCTTC.

Points on this clone: Other DNA sequences within the sample encode an identical CDR3. This CDR3 is CASSYLRGSSYNEQFF. The CDR3 nucleotides are TGTGCCAGCAGTTACCTGCGGGGGAGCTCCTACAATGAGCAGTTCTTC. This chain uses TRBV6-5 with TRBJ2-1; 7 bases agree with TRBD2. The CDR3 spans 16 residues. Germline trimming cut 2 bases from V and 0 bases from J; bases unmatched to any gene: 4. Germline V gives CDR1 MNHEY, CDR2 SVGAGI.

This clone was seen just once. The gene calls are TRBV19 and TRBJ2-1, with 8 bases identical to TRBD2. Germline CDR1 and CDR2: LNHDA and SQIVND (reference sequence). The V and J ends lost 3 bases and 9 bases, in that order; junction bases with no gene match: 10. CDR3 length equals 15 residues. DNA of the CDR3: TGTGCCAGTAGTATCCTAGCGGGCCTAATGGGTGAGCAGTTCTTC. Translating gives CASSILAGLMGEQFF. Filled out from reference TRBV19 and TRBJ2-1, the complete variable domain reads DGGITQSPKYLFRKEGQNVTLSCEQNLNHDAMYWYRQDPGQGLRLIYYSQIVNDFQKGDIAEGYSVSREKKESFPLTVTSAQKNPTAFYLCASSILAGLMGEQFFGPGTRLTVL.